The present T cell receptor beta chain was sequenced within a study of T cell repertoires in cytomegalovirus infection. Whole-study context: CMV infection and matching HLA type were both indicated by public TCR beta signatures.

TCRdb recomputed calls from the reads with MiXCR, one row per CDR3 protein. The sample contains over 300,000 distinct CDR3 sequences, more than 8% of which appear only once. Germline V CDR1 and CDR2: SGHTA, FQGNSA. V was trimmed by 3 bases and J by 9 bases, leaving 15 bases between them. This CDR3 is 14 amino acids long. On this clonotype itself: Antigen specificity is unknown.

General study results and limits: Carriage of CMV together with the relevant HLA was identifiable through cumulative public TCR beta family frequency. HLA-C-restricted CMV clonotypes gave the most frequent clonotype in two of eight donors.

Sequences were obtained from PBMCs. This TCR came from a human donor in good health (CMV status not recorded). Some clones in this sample may be carry-over from other donors' samples. V usage is TRBV7-2 and J usage is TRBJ2-1, with D maybe TRBD1 (6 bases). As DNA, the CDR3 is TGTGCCAGCAGCTTCGGACCGCAGGGGATTGAGCAGTTCTTC. Its protein is CASSFGPQGIEQFF.